The 10 T cell receptor beta chains given below trace back to one sample, sequenced in a study of T cell responses to AZD1222 COVID-19 vaccine. Profiled with immunoSEQ multiplex PCR; TCRdb holds only in-frame clones, not every one. The top ten clones hold 1% to 1.5% of a sample with 150,000 to 200,000 clones, approximately 90% of them seen once. This material consisted of peripheral blood, taken 28 days after the second AZD1222 dose. These receptors came from an adult who received the AZD1222 COVID-19 vaccine.

The chain employs TRBV25-1 and TRBJ2-1; D is unclear. CDR3 length equals 12 residues. Per germline, CDR1 MGHDK and CDR2 SYGVNS. V was clipped by 1 base and J by 7 bases, with 5 bases between them. In DNA, the CDR3 is TGTGCCAGCAGTGAATGGGAAAATGAGCAGTTCTTC. It encodes CASSEWENEQFF. Looking up the rest from reference TRBV25-1 and TRBJ2-1 gives the full variable domain: EADIYQTPRYLVIGTGKKITLECSQTMGHDKMYWYQQDPGMELHLIHYSYGVNSTEKGDLSSESTVSRIRTEHFPLTLESARPSHTSQYLCASSEWENEQFFGPGTRLTVL.

V is TRBV18 and J is TRBJ1-6; D is perhaps TRBD1 (6 bases). This CDR3 is built from 15 residues. The germline V gene has CDR1 KGHSH and CDR2 LQKENI. V gave up 0 bases and J gave up 5 bases, with 8 bases separating them. DNA for the CDR3: TGTGCCAGCTCACCACCGGGGGGCAATAATTCACCCCTCCACTTT. It translates to CASSPPGGNNSPLHF.

V usage is TRBV18 and J usage is TRBJ2-7; 7 nucleotides match TRBD1. V shed 6 bases and J 1 base; nucleotides not matched to a gene: 9. This CDR3 has 15 amino acids. Germline CDR1 KGHSH, CDR2 LQKENI. For the CDR3, the DNA is TGTGCCAGCTCGCACAATCGGGACAGTTCCTACGAGCAGTACTTC. Translating it yields CASSHNRDSSYEQYF.

The CDR3 nucleotides read TGTGCCAGCAGCTTATCGGGACAGGGTGGCGGCTACACCTTC. It encodes CASSLSGQGGGYTF. This rearrangement joins TRBV7-3 to TRBJ1-2; the match to TRBD1 covers 9 bases. This CDR3 has 14 residues. J lost 8 bases, V lost 2 bases, and 6 bases had no gene match. Germline V gene lookup returns CDR1 SGHTA and CDR2 FQGTGA.

V and J are TRBV28 and TRBJ1-2, with D hard to call. The ends were cut back, 8 bases at V and 4 bases at J, with 14 bases in the middle. Germline V gene lookup returns CDR1 MDHEN and CDR2 SYDVKM. The length of the CDR3 is 13 residues. The CDR3 nucleotides are TGTGCCAGCTGGGCACGGAGCGCCTATGGCTACACCTTC. Translating gives CASWARSAYGYTF.

V and J are TRBV7-6 and TRBJ2-1, with 10 positions matching TRBD2. Trimming took 2 bases from V and 0 from J; bases not matched to a gene: 7. CDR1 is SGHVS, CDR2 FNYEAQ, per germline. This CDR3 spans 18 amino acids. CDR3 residues: CASSLTPVAGGSYNEQFF. The CDR3 DNA is TGTGCCAGCAGCTTAACCCCCGTAGCGGGGGGCTCCTACAATGAGCAGTTCTTC.

The V call is TRBV7-8, the J call TRBJ1-1; no clear D. This CDR3 contains 12 residues. V dropped 7 bases and J dropped 5 bases, with 11 bases sitting between them. Germline CDR1 reads SGHVS; CDR2 reads FQNEAQ. CDR3 region: CASTDPRTEAFF. The CDR3 nucleotides are TGTGCCAGCACCGACCCCCGGACTGAAGCTTTCTTT. Variable domain in full (rest from reference TRBV7-8 and TRBJ1-1): GAGVSQSPRYKVAKRGQDVALRCDPISGHVSLFWYQQALGQGPEFLTYFQNEAQLDKSGLPSDRFFAERPEGSVSTLKIQRTQQEDSAVYLCASTDPRTEAFFGQGTRLTVV.

This clone has only one observation. The J gene is TRBJ1-2, the V gene TRBV11-2, with 9 bases fitting TRBD1. CDR1 and CDR2 (germline): SGHAT, FQNNGV. The V gene end was trimmed by 4 bases and the J gene end by 2 bases; junction bases not matched to a gene: 2. There are 14 residues in the CDR3. The CDR3 DNA reads TGTGCCAGCAGCTGGACAGGGGTCAACTATGGCTACACCTTC. Amino acids: CASSWTGVNYGYTF.

The chain combines TRBV5-6 with TRBJ1-4; TRBD1 is a possible D gene (5 bases). The V gene lost 2 bases and the J gene lost 8 bases, with 13 bases spanning the gap. This CDR3 contains 14 residues. Germline-derived CDR1 and CDR2 are SGHDT and YYEEEE. The CDR3 loop is CASSFWQGSEKLFF. In DNA, the CDR3 is TGTGCCAGCAGCTTCTGGCAGGGAAGCGAAAAACTGTTTTTT.

In this sample, this clone turned up once. J is TRBJ2-7 and V is TRBV19, with TRBD1 as a possible D gene (6 bases). With 3 bases removed from V and 3 bases from J, the gap between germline ends came to 15 bases. The germline V gene has CDR1 LNHDA and CDR2 SQIVND (reference sequence). The CDR3 is 15 amino acids. Here the CDR3 DNA reads TGTGCCAGTAGTATCATGAGGGACACGTTCTACGAGCAGTACTTC. Its translation: CASSIMRDTFYEQYF.